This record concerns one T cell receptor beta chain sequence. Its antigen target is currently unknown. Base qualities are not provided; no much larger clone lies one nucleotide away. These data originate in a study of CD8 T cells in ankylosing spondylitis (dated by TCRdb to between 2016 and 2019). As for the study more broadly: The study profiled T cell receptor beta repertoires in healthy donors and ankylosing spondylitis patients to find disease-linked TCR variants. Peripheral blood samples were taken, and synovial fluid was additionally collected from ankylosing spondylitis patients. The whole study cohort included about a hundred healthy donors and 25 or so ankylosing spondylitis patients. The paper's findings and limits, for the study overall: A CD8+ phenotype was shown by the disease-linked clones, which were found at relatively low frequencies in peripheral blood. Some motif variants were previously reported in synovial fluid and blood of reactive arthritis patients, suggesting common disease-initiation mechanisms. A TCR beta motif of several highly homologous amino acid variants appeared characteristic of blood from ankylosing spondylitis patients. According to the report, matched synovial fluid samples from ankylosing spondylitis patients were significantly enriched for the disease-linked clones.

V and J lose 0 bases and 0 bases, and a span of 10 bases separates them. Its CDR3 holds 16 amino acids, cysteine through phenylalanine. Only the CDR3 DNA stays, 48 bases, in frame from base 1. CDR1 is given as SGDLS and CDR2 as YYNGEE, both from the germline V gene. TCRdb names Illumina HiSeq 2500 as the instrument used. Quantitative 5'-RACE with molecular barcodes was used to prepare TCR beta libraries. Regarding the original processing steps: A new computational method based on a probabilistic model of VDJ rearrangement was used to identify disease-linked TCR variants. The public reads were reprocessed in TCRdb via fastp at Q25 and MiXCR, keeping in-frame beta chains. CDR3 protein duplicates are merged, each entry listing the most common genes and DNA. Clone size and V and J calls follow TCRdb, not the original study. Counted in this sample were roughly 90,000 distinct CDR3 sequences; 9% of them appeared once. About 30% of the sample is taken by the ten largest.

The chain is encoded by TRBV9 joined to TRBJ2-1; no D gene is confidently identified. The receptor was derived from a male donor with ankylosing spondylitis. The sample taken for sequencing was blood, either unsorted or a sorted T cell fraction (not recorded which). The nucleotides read TGTGCCAGCAGCGTAGTCGAGGAGACCTCCTACAATGAGCAGTTCTTC. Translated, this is CASSVVEETSYNEQFF.